This T cell receptor (beta chain) originates from a study of a mutant IDH1 vaccine in newly diagnosed glioma. Time point here: baseline, week 1 (first vaccination visit). The treatment here: pre-vaccination baseline after standard-of-care therapy. The CDR3 runs to 13 residues. The germline V gene has CDR1 MNHEY and CDR2 SMNVEV (reference sequence). Using immunoSEQ multiplex PCR, the repertoire was profiled, and TCRdb retains in-frame clones only, with some absent. The table records 60,000 to 75,000 clones, around 88% of them present only once. The sequencing here drew on peripheral blood mononuclear cells (PBMCs), taken from a glioma patient treated with radiotherapy, temozolomide or both. The sequence was collected from a woman younger than 35 with glioma. Some clones in this sample may be carry-over from other donors' samples. The chain links TRBV27 to TRBJ2-5; D call uncertain. The J call may be faulty, since TRBJ2-7 better matches the DNA end. CDR3 DNA: TGTGCCAGCAGTTTCGGTCAGTCCTACGAGCAGTACTTC. Its translation is CASSFGQSYEQYF.